The 15 T cell receptor beta chains reported below all come from one sample, sequenced in a study of blood T cell repertoires in COVID-19. Using immunoSEQ multiplex PCR, the repertoire was profiled, and TCRdb retains in-frame clones only, with some absent. The data show fewer than 350,000 clones, more than 75% seen once. Sequenced material: peripheral blood. The source of these receptors is a woman in her twenties or thirties who had recovered from COVID-19.

V gene TRBV14 combines with J gene TRBJ2-7; TRBD2 matches at 10 bases. In germline, CDR1 is SGHDN, CDR2 FVKESK. With V trimmed by 4 bases and J by 1 base, 4 bases remained unmatched. The CDR3 loop spans 15 amino acids. The CDR3 here is CASSPSGSLSYEQYF. Here the CDR3 DNA reads TGTGCCAGCAGCCCTAGCGGGAGCCTATCCTACGAGCAGTACTTC.

A word on this clone: Sequence at one end of the junction differs from germline and may be a read error. The rearrangement uses TRBV14 and TRBJ2-7; 7 nucleotides agree with TRBD1. There are 15 residues in the CDR3. The germline CDR1 and CDR2 sequences are SGHDN and FVKESK. CDR3 in DNA: TGTGCCAGCAGCCGAACCCCGGGACAGCACTACGTGCAGTACTTC. Translated, it gives CASSRTPGQHYVQYF.

The CDR3 region has the DNA TGCGCCAGCAGTCAAGTCAGGGTTTTAAACCTGAACACTGAAGCTTTCTTT. Protein: CASSQVRVLNLNTEAFF. This chain connects TRBV23-1 to TRBJ1-1, with D possibly matching TRBD1 (5 bases). TRBV23-1 is filed as an ORF, its function uncertain. CDR3 length: 17 residues. V lost 2 bases and J lost 0, with 16 bases in between.

The chain uses TRBV4-3 and TRBJ2-7, with D possibly matching TRBD1 (5 bases). Germline V gene sequence: CDR1 LGHNA, CDR2 YSLEER. Trimming removed 4 bases at V and 2 bases at J, with 12 bases between. The CDR3 is made up of 14 amino acids. CDR3 protein: CASSPYTGAYEQYF. For the CDR3, the DNA is TGCGCCAGCAGCCCATATACAGGAGCCTACGAGCAGTACTTC.

The V call is TRBV2, the J call TRBJ2-5; D may be TRBD2 (5 bases). CDR3 length: 13 amino acids. Germline CDR1 reads SNHLY; CDR2 reads FYNNEI. The V and J ends lost 6 bases and 5 bases respectively, with 13 bases between them. This CDR3 is CASRLHRGETQYF. The CDR3 DNA follows: TGTGCCAGCAGGCTTCACCGAGGGGAGACCCAGTACTTC.

V usage is TRBV5-1 and J usage is TRBJ1-2; 10 nucleotides match TRBD1. The J segment lost 5 bases and the V segment lost 4 bases, leaving 5 bases of the junction unmatched. Germline V gene data show CDR1 as SGHRS and CDR2 as YFSETQ. The CDR3 contains 14 residues. The chain's CDR3 is CASSTTGGAYGYTF. CDR3 nucleotide sequence: TGCGCCAGCAGCACGACAGGGGGCGCGTATGGCTACACCTTC.

The rearrangement joins TRBV15 to TRBJ1-1; TRBD1 is a possible D gene (5 bases). V lost 0 bases, J lost 5 bases, and 16 bases lay in between. The germline CDR1 and CDR2 sequences are LNHNV and YYDKDF (reference sequence). This CDR3 has 16 amino acids. In DNA, the CDR3 is TGTGCCACCAGCAGAGACTCCACCCCAGGGAAAACTGAAGCTTTCTTT. This gives the protein CATSRDSTPGKTEAFF. The full variable domain, in which reference TRBV15 and TRBJ1-1 provide the parts outside the CDR3, is DAMVIQNPRYQVTQFGKPVTLSCSQTLNHNVMYWYQQKSSQAPKLLFHYYDKDFNNEADTPDNFQSRRPNTSFCFLDIRSPGLGDTAMYLCATSRDSTPGKTEAFFGQGTRLTVV.

The CDR3 here is CASSLAGTGQNSPLHF. The CDR3, as DNA: TGTGCCAGCAGCTTAGCAGGGACAGGCCAGAATTCACCCCTCCACTTT. The chain carries TRBV7-9 and TRBJ1-6, with 8 bases identical to TRBD1. Per the germline V gene, CDR1 is SEHNR and CDR2 is FQNEAQ (reference sequence). V lost 0 bases, J lost 7 bases, and 5 bases stayed unmatched. This CDR3 contains 16 residues.

The chain carries TRBV13 and TRBJ2-7, with 11 nucleotides matching TRBD2. Trimming cost V 0 bases and J 0 bases; bases outside gene matches: 13. Germline CDR1 PRHDT, CDR2 FYEKMQ (reference sequence). CDR3 length: 20 residues. This CDR3 is CASSLGVFGLAGGSSYEQYF. The CDR3 nucleotides read TGTGCCAGCAGCTTAGGCGTTTTCGGACTAGCGGGCGGGAGCTCCTACGAGCAGTACTTC.

The chain uses TRBV6-6 and TRBJ2-7; D not resolved. The CDR3 has 13 residues. CDR1 is MNHNY and CDR2 is SVGAGI in the germline V gene (reference sequence). V shed 6 bases and J shed 2 bases, with 11 bases lying between them. The CDR3 nucleotides are TGTGCCAGCAGGCTCGACACGACCTACGAGCAGTACTTC. As protein: CASRLDTTYEQYF.

The chain recombines TRBV6-5 with TRBJ2-7; no reliable D call. Trimming removed 3 bases from V and 2 bases from J, with 11 bases in between. The CDR3 runs to 14 residues. The germline V gene encodes CDR1 MNHEY and CDR2 SVGAGI. The CDR3 loop reads CASSYNPVPYEQYF. The CDR3 nucleotides are TGTGCCAGCAGTTATAATCCGGTTCCCTACGAGCAGTACTTC.

This rearrangement joins TRBV6-5 to TRBJ1-1, with D possibly TRBD1 on 6 matching bases. V lost 2 bases to trimming and J lost 4 bases, with 11 bases between them. The CDR3 runs 14 residues. Germline values: CDR1 MNHEY, CDR2 SVGAGI. The CDR3 sequence: CASSYGTRVTEAFF. CDR3 DNA sequence: TGTGCCAGCAGTTACGGGACACGGGTCACTGAAGCTTTCTTT.

This chain uses TRBV5-4 with TRBJ2-3; 7 positions match TRBD2. Germline CDR1 is SGHNT and CDR2 is YYREEE (reference sequence). Trimming cost V 0 bases and J 1 base; bases outside gene matches: 8. The CDR3 consists of 17 residues. The CDR3 DNA reads as TGTGCCAGCAGCTTGGGGGGATTTACTAGCGGCACAGATACGCAGTATTTT. Translating gives CASSLGGFTSGTDTQYF.

This sequence joins TRBV6-5 and TRBJ2-7, with TRBD2 matching over 7 bases. Per the germline V gene, CDR1 is MNHEY and CDR2 is SVGAGI. J was trimmed by 6 bases and V by 7 bases; bases with no gene match: 3. The CDR3 consists of 11 residues. The CDR3 protein is CASTGGIEQYF. The CDR3 DNA reads TGTGCCAGCACGGGGGGTATCGAGCAGTACTTC.

DNA of the CDR3: TGTGCCAGCAGACTAGCGGGCACCGGGGAGCTGTTTTTT. Translation: CASRLAGTGELFF. This chain connects TRBV9 to TRBJ2-2; 9 bases fit TRBD2. This CDR3 is built from 13 residues. Trimming cost V 5 bases and J 4 bases; bases outside gene matches: 0. Germline V lookup: CDR1 SGDLS, CDR2 YYNGEE.